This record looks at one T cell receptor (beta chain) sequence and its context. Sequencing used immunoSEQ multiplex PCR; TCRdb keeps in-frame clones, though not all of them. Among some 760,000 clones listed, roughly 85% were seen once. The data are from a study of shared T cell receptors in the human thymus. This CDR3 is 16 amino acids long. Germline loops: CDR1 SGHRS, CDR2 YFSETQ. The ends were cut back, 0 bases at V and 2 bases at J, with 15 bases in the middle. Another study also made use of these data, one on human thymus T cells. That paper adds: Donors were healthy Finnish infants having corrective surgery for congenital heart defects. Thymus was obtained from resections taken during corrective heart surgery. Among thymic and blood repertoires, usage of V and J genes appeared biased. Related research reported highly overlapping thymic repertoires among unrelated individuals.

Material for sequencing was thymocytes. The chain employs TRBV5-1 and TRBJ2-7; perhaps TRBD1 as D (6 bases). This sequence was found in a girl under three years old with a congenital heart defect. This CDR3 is CASSLAGGRGTYEQYF. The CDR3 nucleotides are TGCGCCAGCAGCTTGGCGGGTGGCAGGGGAACCTACGAGCAGTACTTC.